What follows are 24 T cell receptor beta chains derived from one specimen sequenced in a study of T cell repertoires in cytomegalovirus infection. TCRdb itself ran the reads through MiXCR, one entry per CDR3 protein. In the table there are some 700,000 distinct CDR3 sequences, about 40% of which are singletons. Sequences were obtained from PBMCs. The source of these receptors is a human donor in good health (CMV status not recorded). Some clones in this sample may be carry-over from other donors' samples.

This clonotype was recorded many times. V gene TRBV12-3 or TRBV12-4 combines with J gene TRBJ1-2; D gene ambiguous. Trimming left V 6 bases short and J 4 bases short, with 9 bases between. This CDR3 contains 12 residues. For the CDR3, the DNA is TGTGCCAGCAGATTCGAGGGCTATGGCTACACCTTC. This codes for CASRFEGYGYTF.

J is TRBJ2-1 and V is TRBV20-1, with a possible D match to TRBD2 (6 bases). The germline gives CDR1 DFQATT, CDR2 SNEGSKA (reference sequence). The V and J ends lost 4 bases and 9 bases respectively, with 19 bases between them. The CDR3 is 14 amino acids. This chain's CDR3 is CSATVSGQSGEQFF. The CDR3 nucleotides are TGCAGTGCTACCGTAAGCGGGCAATCCGGTGAGCAGTTCTTC.

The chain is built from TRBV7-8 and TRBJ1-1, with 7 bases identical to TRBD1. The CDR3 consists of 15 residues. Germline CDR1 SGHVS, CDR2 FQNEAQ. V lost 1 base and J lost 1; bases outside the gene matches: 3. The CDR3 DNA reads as TGTGCCAGCAGCTTAGGACAGGGACAGAACACTGAAGCTTTCTTT. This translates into CASSLGQGQNTEAFF.

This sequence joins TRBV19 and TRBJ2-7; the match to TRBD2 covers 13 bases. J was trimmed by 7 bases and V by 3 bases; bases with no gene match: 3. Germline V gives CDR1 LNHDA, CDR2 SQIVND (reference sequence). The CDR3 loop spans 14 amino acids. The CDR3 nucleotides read TGTGCCAGTAGTATGACTAGCGGGGGGAATGAGCAGTACTTC. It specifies CASSMTSGGNEQYF.

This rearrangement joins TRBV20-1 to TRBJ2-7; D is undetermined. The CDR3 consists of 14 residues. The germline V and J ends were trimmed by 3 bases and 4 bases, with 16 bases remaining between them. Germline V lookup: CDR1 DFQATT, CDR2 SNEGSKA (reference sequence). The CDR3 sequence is CSASRQAGRYEQYF. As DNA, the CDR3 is TGCAGTGCTAGCCGGCAAGCTGGAAGGTACGAGCAGTACTTC.

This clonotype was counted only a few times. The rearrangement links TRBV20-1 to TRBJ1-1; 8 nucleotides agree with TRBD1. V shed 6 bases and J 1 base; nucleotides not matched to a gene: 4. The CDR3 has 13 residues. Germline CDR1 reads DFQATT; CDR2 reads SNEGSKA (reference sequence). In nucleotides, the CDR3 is TGCAGTGCGGGGACAGGTACGAACACTGAAGCTTTCTTT. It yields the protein CSAGTGTNTEAFF.

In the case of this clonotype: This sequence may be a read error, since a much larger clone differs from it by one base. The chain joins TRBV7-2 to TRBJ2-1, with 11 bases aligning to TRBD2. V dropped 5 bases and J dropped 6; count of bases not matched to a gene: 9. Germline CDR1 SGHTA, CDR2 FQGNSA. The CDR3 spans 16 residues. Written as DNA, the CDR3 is TGTGCCAGCAGCACTAGGAGGCTAGCGGGGGGCAATGAGCAGTTCTTC. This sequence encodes CASSTRRLAGGNEQFF.

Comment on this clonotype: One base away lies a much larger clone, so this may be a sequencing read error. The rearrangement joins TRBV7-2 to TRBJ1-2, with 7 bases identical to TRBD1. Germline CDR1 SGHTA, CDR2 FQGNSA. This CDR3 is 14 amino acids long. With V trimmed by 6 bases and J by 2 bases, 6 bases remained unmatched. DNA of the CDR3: TGTGCCAGCAGAATTCAGACAGGGAACTATGGCTACACCTTC. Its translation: CASRIQTGNYGYTF.

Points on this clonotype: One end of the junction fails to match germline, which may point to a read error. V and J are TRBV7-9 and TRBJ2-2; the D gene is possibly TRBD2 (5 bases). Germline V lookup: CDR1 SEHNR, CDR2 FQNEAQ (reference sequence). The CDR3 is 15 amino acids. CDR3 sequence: CDSSSERGEIGELFF. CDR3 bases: TGTGACAGCAGCTCCGAGAGAGGAGAAATCGGGGAGCTTTTTTTT.

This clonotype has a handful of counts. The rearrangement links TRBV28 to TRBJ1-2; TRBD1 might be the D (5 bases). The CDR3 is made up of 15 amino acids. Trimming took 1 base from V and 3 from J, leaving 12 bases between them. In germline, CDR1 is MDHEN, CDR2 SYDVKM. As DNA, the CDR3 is TGTGCCAGCAGTTTATCCCCAGGGCTAGACTATGGCTACACCTTC. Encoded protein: CASSLSPGLDYGYTF.

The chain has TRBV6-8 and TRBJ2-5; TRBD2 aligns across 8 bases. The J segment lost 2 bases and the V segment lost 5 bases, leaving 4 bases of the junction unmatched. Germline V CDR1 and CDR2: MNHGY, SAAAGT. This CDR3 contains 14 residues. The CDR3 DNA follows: TGTGCCAGCAGTACGACTAGCGAGCAAGAGACCCAGTACTTC. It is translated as CASSTTSEQETQYF.

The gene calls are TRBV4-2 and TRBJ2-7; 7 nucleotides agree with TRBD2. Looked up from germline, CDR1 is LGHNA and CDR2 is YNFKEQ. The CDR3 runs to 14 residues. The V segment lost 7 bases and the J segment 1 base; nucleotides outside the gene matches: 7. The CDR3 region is CASTPVGGSYEQYF. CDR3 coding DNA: TGTGCCAGCACCCCCGTGGGGGGGTCCTACGAGCAGTACTTC.

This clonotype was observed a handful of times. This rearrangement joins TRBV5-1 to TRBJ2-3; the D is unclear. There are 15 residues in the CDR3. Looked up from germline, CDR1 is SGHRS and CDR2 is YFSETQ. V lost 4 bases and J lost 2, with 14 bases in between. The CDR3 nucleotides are TGCGCCAGCAGCCCACGCCCCGAAGTCACAGATACGCAGTATTTT. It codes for CASSPRPEVTDTQYF.

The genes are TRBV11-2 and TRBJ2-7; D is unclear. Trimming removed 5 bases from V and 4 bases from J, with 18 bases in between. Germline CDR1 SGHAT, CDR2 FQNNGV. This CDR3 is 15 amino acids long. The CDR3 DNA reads TGTGCCAGCAGCGCCGCCGTTTCTCCAGCTTACGAGCAGTACTTC. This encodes CASSAAVSPAYEQYF. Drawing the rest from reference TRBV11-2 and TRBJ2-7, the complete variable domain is EAGVAQSPRYKIIEKRQSVAFWCNPISGHATLYWYQQILGQGPKLLIQFQNNGVVDDSQLPKDRFSAERLKGVDSTLKIQPAKLEDSAVYLCASSAAVSPAYEQYFGPGTRLTVT.

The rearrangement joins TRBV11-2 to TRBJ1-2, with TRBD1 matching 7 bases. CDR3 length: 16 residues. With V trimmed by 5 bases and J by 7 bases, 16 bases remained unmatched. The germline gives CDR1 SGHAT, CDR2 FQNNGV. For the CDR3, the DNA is TGTGCCAGCAGCCAACAACGGGGACAGCGGGCGGGTGGCTACACCTTC. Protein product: CASSQQRGQRAGGYTF.

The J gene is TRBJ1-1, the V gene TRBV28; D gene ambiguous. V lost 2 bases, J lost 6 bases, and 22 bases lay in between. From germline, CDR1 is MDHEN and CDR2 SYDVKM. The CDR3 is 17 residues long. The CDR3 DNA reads TGTGCCAGCAGTTTACCCCTCACTGGGGAGAGAACCCCTGAAGCTTTCTTT. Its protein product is CASSLPLTGERTPEAFF. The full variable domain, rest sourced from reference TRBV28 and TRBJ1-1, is DVKVTQSSRYLVKRTGEKVFLECVQDMDHENMFWYRQDPGLGLRLIYFSYDVKMKEKGDIPEGYSVSREKKERFSLILESASTNQTSMYLCASSLPLTGERTPEAFFGQGTRLTVV.

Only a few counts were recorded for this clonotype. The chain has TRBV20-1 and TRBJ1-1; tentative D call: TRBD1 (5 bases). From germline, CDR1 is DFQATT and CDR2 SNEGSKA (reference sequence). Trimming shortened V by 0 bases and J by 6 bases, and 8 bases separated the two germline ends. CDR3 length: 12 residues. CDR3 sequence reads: CSARDVGPEAFF. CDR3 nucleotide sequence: TGCAGTGCTAGAGATGTGGGACCTGAAGCTTTCTTT.

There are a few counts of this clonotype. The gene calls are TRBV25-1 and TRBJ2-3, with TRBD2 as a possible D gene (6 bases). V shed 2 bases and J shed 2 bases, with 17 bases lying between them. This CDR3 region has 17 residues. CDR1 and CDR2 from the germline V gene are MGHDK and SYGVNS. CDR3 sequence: CASSESRDSKITDTQYF. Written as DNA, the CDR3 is TGTGCCAGCAGTGAAAGTCGGGACTCGAAAATCACAGATACGCAGTATTTT.

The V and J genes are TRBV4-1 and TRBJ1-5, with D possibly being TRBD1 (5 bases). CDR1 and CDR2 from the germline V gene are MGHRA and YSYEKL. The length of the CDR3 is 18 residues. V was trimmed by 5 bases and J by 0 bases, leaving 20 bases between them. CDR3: CASSSVFRGTASNQPQHF. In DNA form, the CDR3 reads TGCGCCAGCAGCTCCGTCTTTAGGGGAACGGCTAGCAATCAGCCCCAGCATTTT.

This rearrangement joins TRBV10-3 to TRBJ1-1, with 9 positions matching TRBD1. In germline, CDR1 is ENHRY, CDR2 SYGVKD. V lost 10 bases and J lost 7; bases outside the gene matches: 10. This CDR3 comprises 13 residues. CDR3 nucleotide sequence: TGTGCCACTCAGGGGACAGGGATAATTGAAGCTTTCTTT. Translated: CATQGTGIIEAFF.

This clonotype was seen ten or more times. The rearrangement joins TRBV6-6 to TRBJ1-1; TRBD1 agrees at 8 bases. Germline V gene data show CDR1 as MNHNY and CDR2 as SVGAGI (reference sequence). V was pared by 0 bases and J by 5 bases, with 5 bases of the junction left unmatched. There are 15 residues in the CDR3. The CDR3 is CASSYSARGPTEAFF. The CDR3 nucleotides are TGTGCCAGCAGTTACTCAGCCAGGGGGCCTACTGAAGCTTTCTTT.

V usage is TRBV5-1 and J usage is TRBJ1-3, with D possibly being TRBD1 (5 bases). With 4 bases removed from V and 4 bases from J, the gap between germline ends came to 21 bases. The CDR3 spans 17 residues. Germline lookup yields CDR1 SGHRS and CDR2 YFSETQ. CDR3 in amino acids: CASSPGTGQLWGNTIYF. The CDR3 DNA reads TGCGCCAGCAGCCCTGGGACCGGGCAGCTGTGGGGAAACACCATATATTTT. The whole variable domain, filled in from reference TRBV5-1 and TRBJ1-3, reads KAGVTQTPRYLIKTRGQQVTLSCSPISGHRSVSWYQQTPGQGLQFLFEYFSETQRNKGNFPGRFSGRQFSNSRSEMNVSTLELGDSALYLCASSPGTGQLWGNTIYFGEGSWLTVV.

This chain's CDR3 is CASSLALAGNTGELFF. The CDR3 bases are TGTGCCAGCAGTTTAGCGCTAGCCGGGAACACCGGGGAGCTGTTTTTT. This chain joins TRBV12-3 or TRBV12-4 and TRBJ2-2; TRBD2 is a possible D gene (5 bases). This CDR3 comprises 16 residues. Trimming removed 0 bases at V and 1 base at J, with 9 bases between.

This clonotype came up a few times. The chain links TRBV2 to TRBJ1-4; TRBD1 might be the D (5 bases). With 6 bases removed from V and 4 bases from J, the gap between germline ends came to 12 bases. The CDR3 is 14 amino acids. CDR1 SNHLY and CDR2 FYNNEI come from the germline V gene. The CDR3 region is CASSAWGSNEKLFF. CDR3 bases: TGTGCCAGCAGCGCCTGGGGGAGTAATGAAAAACTGTTTTTT.